This paragraph reports one TCR beta chain. What it binds is not known. The sample originates from a study of cytomegalovirus exposure and HLA in healthy donors. Study-level points and caveats: TCR beta sequences reportedly predicted most subjects' HLA-A and HLA-B alleles accurately.

PCR primers comprised 60 Vbeta and 13 Jbeta primers. Here immunoSEQ multiplex PCR was the method, and the copy in TCRdb shows in-frame clones only, minus some. The data contain 150,000 to 200,000 clones, 80% of them seen just once; the ten biggest clones take up 1.3%. The CDR3 runs 14 residues. Germline V gene lookup returns CDR1 LGHNA and CDR2 YNFKEQ. Deletions cut 3 bases from V and 2 bases from J, with 11 bases between. The sequence was obtained from a man in his thirties or forties in good health and CMV-seronegative. The V call is TRBV4-2, the J call TRBJ2-7; D is uncertain. The sample comprised PBMCs. In DNA form, the CDR3 reads TGTGCCAGCAGCCAGGCAACCGTTACCTACGAGCAGTACTTC. It encodes CASSQATVTYEQYF.